The clone carrying this T cell receptor beta chain has at least ten counts. No antigen is known for it. The sample is drawn from a study of breast tumors, draining lymph nodes, adjacent tissues. Study outcomes and limitations: Tumor TCR diversity was below lymph nodes but above nontumor tissue. Luminal-like breast cancer showed significantly higher tumor–nontumor repertoire similarity than basal-like.

V gave up 0 bases and J gave up 1 base, with 12 bases separating them. This CDR3 is 15 amino acids long. Germline V lookup: CDR1 DFQATT, CDR2 SNEGSKA (reference sequence). Each CDR3 protein gets one entry after TCRdb re-called the multiplex PCR reads with MiXCR. The data hold around 230,000 distinct CDR3 sequences, with less than 40% observed a single time. Samples came from axillary lymph nodes draining the breast cancer. This TCR came from a female donor with breast cancer. Some clones in this sample may be carry-over from other donors' samples. Material: axillary lymph node tissue. The genes are TRBV20-1 and TRBJ2-5; D is undetermined. The CDR3 protein is CSARESYTVQETQYF. The CDR3 nucleotides are TGCAGTGCTAGAGAATCGTACACGGTCCAAGAGACCCAGTACTTC.